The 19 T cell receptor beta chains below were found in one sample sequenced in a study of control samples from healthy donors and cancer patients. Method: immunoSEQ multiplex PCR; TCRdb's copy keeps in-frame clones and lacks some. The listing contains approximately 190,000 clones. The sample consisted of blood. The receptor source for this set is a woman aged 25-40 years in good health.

The CDR3 sequence is CAWSPPLPLQLRETQYF. CDR3 DNA: TGTGCCTGGAGTCCACCACTACCCCTTCAACTGCGAGAGACCCAGTACTTC. The rearrangement uses TRBV30 and TRBJ2-5; no reliable D call. Germline assignment: CDR1 GTSNPN and CDR2 SVGIG (reference sequence). This CDR3 region has 17 residues. Trimming cost V 2 bases and J 4 bases, with 23 bases left between them. The full variable domain, its missing parts supplied by reference TRBV30 and TRBJ2-5, is SQTIHQWPATLVQPVGSPLSLECTVEGTSNPNLYWYRQAAGRGLQLLFYSVGIGQISSEVPQNLSASRPQDRQFILSSKKLLLSDSGFYLCAWSPPLPLQLRETQYFGPGTRLLVL.

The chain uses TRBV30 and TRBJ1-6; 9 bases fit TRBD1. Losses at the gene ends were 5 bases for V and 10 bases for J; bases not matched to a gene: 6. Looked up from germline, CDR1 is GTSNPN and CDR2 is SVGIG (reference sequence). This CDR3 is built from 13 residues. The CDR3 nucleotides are TGTGCCTGGGCGGACAGGGGTATCTCACCCCTCCACTTT. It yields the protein CAWADRGISPLHF.

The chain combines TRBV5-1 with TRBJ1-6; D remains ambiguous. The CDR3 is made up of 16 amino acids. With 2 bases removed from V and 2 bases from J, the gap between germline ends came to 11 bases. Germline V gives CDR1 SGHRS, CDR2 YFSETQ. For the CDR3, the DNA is TGCGCCAGCAGCTTTGATGGCAGAGCCTATAATTCACCCCTCCACTTT. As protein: CASSFDGRAYNSPLHF. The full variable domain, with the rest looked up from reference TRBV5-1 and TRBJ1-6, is KAGVTQTPRYLIKTRGQQVTLSCSPISGHRSVSWYQQTPGQGLQFLFEYFSETQRNKGNFPGRFSGRQFSNSRSEMNVSTLELGDSALYLCASSFDGRAYNSPLHFGNGTRLTVT.

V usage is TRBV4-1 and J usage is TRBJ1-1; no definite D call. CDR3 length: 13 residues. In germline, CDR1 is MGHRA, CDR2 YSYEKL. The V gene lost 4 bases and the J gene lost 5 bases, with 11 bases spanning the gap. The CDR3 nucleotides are TGCGCCAGCAGCCCCCGACACGGGACTGAAGCTTTCTTT. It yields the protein CASSPRHGTEAFF.

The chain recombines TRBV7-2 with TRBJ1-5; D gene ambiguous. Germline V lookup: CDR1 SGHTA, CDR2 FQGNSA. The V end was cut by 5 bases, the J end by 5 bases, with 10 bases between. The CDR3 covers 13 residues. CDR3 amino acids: CASSPGRYQPQHF. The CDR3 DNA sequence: TGTGCCAGCAGCCCAGGCCGTTATCAGCCCCAGCATTTT.

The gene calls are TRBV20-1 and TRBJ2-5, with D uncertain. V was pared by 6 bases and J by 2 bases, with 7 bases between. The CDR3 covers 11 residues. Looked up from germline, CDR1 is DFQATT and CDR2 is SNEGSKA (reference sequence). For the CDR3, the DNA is TGCAGTGCCGGGCCTCAAGAGACCCAGTACTTC. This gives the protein CSAGPQETQYF.

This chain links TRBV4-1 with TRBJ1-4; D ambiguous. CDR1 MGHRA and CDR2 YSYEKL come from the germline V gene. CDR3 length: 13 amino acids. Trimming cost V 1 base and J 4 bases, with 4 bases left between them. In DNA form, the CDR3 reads TGCGCCAGCAGCCAAGTTCTTAATGAAAAACTGTTTTTT. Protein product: CASSQVLNEKLFF.

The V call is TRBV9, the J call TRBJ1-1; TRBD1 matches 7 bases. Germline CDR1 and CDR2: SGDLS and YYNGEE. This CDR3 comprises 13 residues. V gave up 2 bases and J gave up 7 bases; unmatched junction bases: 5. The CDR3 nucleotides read TGTGCCAGCAGCGTTTACGGGGACAGTGAAGCTTTCTTT. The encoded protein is CASSVYGDSEAFF.

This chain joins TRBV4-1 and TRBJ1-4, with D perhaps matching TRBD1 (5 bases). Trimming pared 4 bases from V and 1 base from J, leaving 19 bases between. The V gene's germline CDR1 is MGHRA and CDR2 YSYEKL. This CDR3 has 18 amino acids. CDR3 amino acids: CASSRQQDTLQTNEKLFF. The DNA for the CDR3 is TGCGCCAGCAGCCGGCAGCAGGACACCCTCCAAACTAATGAAAAACTGTTTTTT.

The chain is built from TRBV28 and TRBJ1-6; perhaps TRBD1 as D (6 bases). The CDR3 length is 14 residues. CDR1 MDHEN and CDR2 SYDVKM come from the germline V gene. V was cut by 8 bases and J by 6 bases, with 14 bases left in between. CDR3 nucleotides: TGTGCCAGCCCGGGGGCAGGGGTTAATTCACCCCTCCACTTT. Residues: CASPGAGVNSPLHF.

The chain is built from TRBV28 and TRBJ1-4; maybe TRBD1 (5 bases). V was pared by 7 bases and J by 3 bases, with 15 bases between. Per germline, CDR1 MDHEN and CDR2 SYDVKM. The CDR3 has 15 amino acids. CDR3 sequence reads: CASNGATPANEKLFF. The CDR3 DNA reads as TGTGCCAGCAATGGGGCGACGCCGGCTAATGAAAAACTGTTTTTT. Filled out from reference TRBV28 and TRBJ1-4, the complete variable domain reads DVKVTQSSRYLVKRTGEKVFLECVQDMDHENMFWYRQDPGLGLRLIYFSYDVKMKEKGDIPEGYSVSREKKERFSLILESASTNQTSMYLCASNGATPANEKLFFGSGTQLSVL.

CDR3: CASSYSPDLYNEQFF. CDR3 sequence (DNA): TGTGCCAGCAGTTACAGCCCGGACCTGTACAATGAGCAGTTCTTC. The V and J genes are TRBV6-5 and TRBJ2-1; D ambiguous. Germline V gene sequence: CDR1 MNHEY, CDR2 SVGAGI. V was shortened by 2 bases and J by 4 bases, with 12 bases between the two germline ends. This CDR3 has 15 residues.

In nucleotides, the CDR3 is TGTGCCAGCAGTAGACAGGGTCCTGGAAACACCATATATTTT. This gives the protein CASSRQGPGNTIYF. This rearrangement joins TRBV27 to TRBJ1-3; 7 bases agree with TRBD1. V trimming: 5 bases; J trimming: 2 bases; junction bases outside the gene matches: 3. This CDR3 is built from 14 residues. Per germline, CDR1 MNHEY and CDR2 SMNVEV (reference sequence).

The DNA of the CDR3 is TGCGCCAGCAGCCAAGACCCCTCGGGCTGGAACACTGAAGCTTTCTTT. Translated, it gives CASSQDPSGWNTEAFF. V and J are TRBV4-3 and TRBJ1-1; D remains ambiguous. CDR3 length: 16 amino acids. CDR1 and CDR2 (germline): LGHNA, YSLEER. V lost 0 bases, J lost 1 base, and 12 bases lay in between.

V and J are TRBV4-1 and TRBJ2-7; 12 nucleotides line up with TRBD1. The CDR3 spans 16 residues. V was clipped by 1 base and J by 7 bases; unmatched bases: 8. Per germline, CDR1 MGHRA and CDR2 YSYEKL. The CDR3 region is CASSQGPGQGALEQYF. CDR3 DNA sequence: TGCGCCAGCAGCCAAGGCCCGGGACAGGGGGCGTTGGAGCAGTACTTC.

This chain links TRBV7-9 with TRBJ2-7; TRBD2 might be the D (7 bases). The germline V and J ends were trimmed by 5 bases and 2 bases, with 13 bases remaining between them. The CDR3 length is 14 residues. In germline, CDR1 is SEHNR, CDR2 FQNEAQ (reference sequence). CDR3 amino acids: CASSRRGGTYEQYF. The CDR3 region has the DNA TGTGCCAGCAGCCGTAGGGGGGGTACCTACGAGCAGTACTTC.

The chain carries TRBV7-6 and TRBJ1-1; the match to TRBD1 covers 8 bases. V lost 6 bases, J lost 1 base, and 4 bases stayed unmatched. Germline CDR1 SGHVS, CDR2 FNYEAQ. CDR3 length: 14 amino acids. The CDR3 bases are TGTGCCAGCAGGCAGGGACAGGAGAACACTGAAGCTTTCTTT. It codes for CASRQGQENTEAFF. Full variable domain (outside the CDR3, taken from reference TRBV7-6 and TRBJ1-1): GAGVSQSPRYKVTKRGQDVALRCDPISGHVSLYWYRQALGQGPEFLTYFNYEAQQDKSGLPNDRFSAERPEGSISTLTIQRTEQRDSAMYRCASRQGQENTEAFFGQGTRLTVV.

The CDR3 sequence: CASSQPPPLAGSGNTIYF. DNA of the CDR3: TGTGCCAGCAGCCAACCTCCCCCTCTAGCGGGCTCTGGAAACACCATATATTTT. The V and J genes are TRBV14 and TRBJ1-3; D is unresolved. Germline CDR1 SGHDN, CDR2 FVKESK. Trimming took 2 bases from V and 0 from J, leaving 17 bases between them. This CDR3 has 18 residues.

The CDR3 coding sequence is TGTGCCAGCAGCCTCGCAAGAACAGGGAACTATAATTCACCCCTCCACTTT. Its protein product is CASSLARTGNYNSPLHF. This chain joins TRBV27 and TRBJ1-6; TRBD1 is a possible D gene (6 bases). Trimming stripped 6 bases from V and 3 bases from J, with 18 bases between. The V gene's germline CDR1 is MNHEY and CDR2 SMNVEV (reference sequence). This CDR3 has 17 residues.